These 17 T cell receptor beta chains originate from one sample sequenced in a study of blood T cell repertoires in COVID-19. Sequencing was performed with immunoSEQ multiplex PCR; in TCRdb, only in-frame clones are kept and a portion is missing. The table shows 240,000 or so clones, with roughly 88% occurring only once. The sequencing input was peripheral blood. Every receptor here comes from a man older than 75 with acute or convalescent COVID-19.

The V call is TRBV2, the J call TRBJ2-1; TRBD2 matches at 7 bases. Trimming at V came to 4 bases and at J to 2 bases, leaving 14 bases not matched to a gene. Germline CDR1 is SNHLY and CDR2 is FYNNEI. This CDR3 region has 18 residues. The CDR3 loop is CASSGGLGGSGPYNEQFF. The CDR3, as DNA: TGTGCCAGCAGTGGGGGCCTAGGCGGGAGTGGCCCCTACAATGAGCAGTTCTTC.

This chain uses TRBV18 with TRBJ2-3; 14 nucleotides align to TRBD2. From germline, CDR1 is KGHSH and CDR2 LQKENI. This CDR3 is 16 amino acids long. V shed 3 bases, J shed 4 bases, and the junction held 3 bases outside the gene matches. CDR3 sequence: CASSPAGLAGADTQYF. The CDR3 DNA sequence: TGTGCCAGCTCACCGGCGGGACTAGCGGGAGCAGATACGCAGTATTTT.

This clone was observed a few times. The rearrangement joins TRBV18 to TRBJ1-5; TRBD1 is a possible D gene (6 bases). Germline CDR1 reads KGHSH; CDR2 reads LQKENI. With 4 bases removed from V and 4 bases from J, the gap between germline ends came to 14 bases. The CDR3 is made up of 15 amino acids. In DNA, the CDR3 is TGTGCCAGCTCACTAGCCAGGGGAGAGAATCAGCCCCAGCATTTT. Protein: CASSLARGENQPQHF.

CDR3 sequence (DNA): TGTGCCAGCTCACCATTCCAGGAAGATGGCTACACCTTC. Translating it yields CASSPFQEDGYTF. The gene calls are TRBV18 and TRBJ1-2; D not resolved. The CDR3 is made up of 13 amino acids. V shed 2 bases and J shed 6 bases, with 10 bases lying between them. The germline CDR1 and CDR2 sequences are KGHSH and LQKENI.

This clone was found a few times. V and J are TRBV15 and TRBJ2-5; 9 bases are a match to TRBD2. The J segment lost 4 bases and the V segment lost 6 bases, leaving 9 bases of the junction unmatched. Germline CDR1 is LNHNV and CDR2 is YYDKDF (reference sequence). The CDR3 spans 15 residues. This CDR3 is CATRAQGREGETQYF. CDR3 in DNA: TGTGCCACCAGGGCTCAGGGGCGGGAGGGAGAGACCCAGTACTTC. The entire variable domain, with the rest obtained from reference TRBV15 and TRBJ2-5, is as follows: DAMVIQNPRYQVTQFGKPVTLSCSQTLNHNVMYWYQQKSSQAPKLLFHYYDKDFNNEADTPDNFQSRRPNTSFCFLDIRSPGLGDTAMYLCATRAQGREGETQYFGPGTRLLVL.

V is TRBV15 and J is TRBJ1-3, with D unclear. The V gene's germline CDR1 is LNHNV and CDR2 YYDKDF (reference sequence). Trimming removed 7 bases from V and 2 bases from J, with 18 bases in between. CDR3 length equals 16 residues. The DNA for the CDR3 is TGTGCCACCAAGAACGGGAACCGCTCTCCTGGAAACACCATATATTTT. It translates to CATKNGNRSPGNTIYF.

The chain has TRBV5-4 and TRBJ1-6; 9 positions match TRBD1. Germline CDR1 SGHNT, CDR2 YYREEE (reference sequence). The CDR3 contains 16 residues. V gave up 0 bases and J gave up 10 bases; unmatched junction bases: 8. In DNA, the CDR3 is TGTGCCAGCAGCTTGGACAGGGGGCTCTTCGGATCACCCCTCCACTTT. Translated: CASSLDRGLFGSPLHF.

The CDR3 is CASRGGTGNRYEQYF. The CDR3 DNA follows: TGTGCCAGCAGGGGAGGGACAGGGAACCGCTACGAGCAGTACTTC. This chain uses TRBV6-6 with TRBJ2-7, with 9 bases aligning to TRBD1. The CDR3 covers 15 residues. Losses at the gene ends were 6 bases for V and 3 bases for J; bases not matched to a gene: 9. Germline V CDR1 and CDR2: MNHNY, SVGAGI (reference sequence).

V gene TRBV5-1 combines with J gene TRBJ1-1; D gene unclear. Germline V gene data show CDR1 as SGHRS and CDR2 as YFSETQ. CDR3 length: 15 residues. Trimming pared 0 bases from V and 1 base from J, leaving 10 bases between. Written as DNA, the CDR3 is TGCGCCAGCAGCTTGGCTGGGCCTCCGAACACTGAAGCTTTCTTT. This sequence encodes CASSLAGPPNTEAFF.

This clone was seen only once. This chain joins TRBV18 and TRBJ1-5, with 7 bases matching TRBD1. The CDR3 is 17 amino acids. Unmatched junction bases numbered 10, after V lost 3 bases and J lost 2 bases. Germline V gene sequence: CDR1 KGHSH, CDR2 LQKENI. CDR3: CASSPYRGGAGNQPQHF. CDR3 nucleotides: TGTGCCAGCTCACCCTACCGAGGGGGCGCGGGCAATCAGCCCCAGCATTTT.

The V gene is TRBV5-4, the J gene TRBJ2-3; no clear D. This CDR3 has 16 residues. Germline assignment: CDR1 SGHNT and CDR2 YYREEE (reference sequence). V was cut by 0 bases and J by 4 bases, with 15 bases left in between. The CDR3 reads CASSLVGVISADTQYF. The CDR3 DNA reads as TGTGCCAGCAGCTTGGTCGGAGTTATTTCCGCAGATACGCAGTATTTT.

This chain links TRBV29-1 with TRBJ1-3, with TRBD1 matching over 8 bases. CDR3 size: 12 residues. Germline-derived CDR1 and CDR2 are SQVTM and ANQGSEA. V shed 6 bases, J shed 6 bases, and the junction held 4 bases outside the gene matches. For the CDR3, the DNA is TGCAGCGTATCAGGGGGCGAAAACACCATATATTTT. Protein product: CSVSGGENTIYF.

The V and J genes are TRBV29-1 and TRBJ1-1; TRBD1 matches at 7 bases. With 6 bases clipped from V and 0 bases from J, the junction kept 7 bases outside the gene matches. The CDR3 totals 14 residues. CDR1 and CDR2 from the germline V gene are SQVTM and ANQGSEA. CDR3 sequence: CSVGDSFMNTEAFF. The DNA for the CDR3 is TGCAGCGTAGGGGACAGTTTTATGAACACTGAAGCTTTCTTT.

The chain is built from TRBV5-1 and TRBJ1-1, with 8 bases aligning to TRBD1. CDR1 and CDR2 (germline): SGHRS, YFSETQ. Unmatched junction bases numbered 13, after V lost 5 bases and J lost 7 bases. The CDR3 covers 15 residues. CDR3 loop: CASSQRTGPSLEAFF. The CDR3 DNA reads as TGCGCCAGCAGTCAGCGGACAGGGCCATCCCTTGAAGCTTTCTTT. The full variable domain, its missing parts supplied by reference TRBV5-1 and TRBJ1-1, is KAGVTQTPRYLIKTRGQQVTLSCSPISGHRSVSWYQQTPGQGLQFLFEYFSETQRNKGNFPGRFSGRQFSNSRSEMNVSTLELGDSALYLCASSQRTGPSLEAFFGQGTRLTVV.

This clone was recorded many times. This chain connects TRBV6-5 to TRBJ1-2; the D gene is possibly TRBD1 (6 bases). This CDR3 is 13 amino acids long. V dropped 6 bases and J dropped 6 bases, with 14 bases sitting between them. Per the germline V gene, CDR1 is MNHEY and CDR2 is SVGAGI. CDR3 DNA: TGTGCCAGCAGGTATACGACAGGAGATGGCTACACCTTC. It is translated as CASRYTTGDGYTF.

The sample holds a few counts of this clone. The rearrangement joins TRBV19 to TRBJ1-6, with D perhaps matching TRBD1 (6 bases). Germline-derived CDR1 and CDR2 are LNHDA and SQIVND (reference sequence). Trimming took off 6 bases at V and 4 bases at J, with 13 bases between the two ends. The CDR3 consists of 15 residues. The CDR3 region is CASRQTGVYNSPLHF. The CDR3 nucleotides read TGTGCCAGTAGGCAGACAGGCGTTTATAATTCACCCCTCCACTTT.

The chain recombines TRBV6-2 or TRBV6-3 with TRBJ1-1; 9 bases align to TRBD1. Trimming cost V 6 bases and J 4 bases; bases outside gene matches: 15. The CDR3 contains 17 residues. The germline V gene encodes CDR1 MNHEY and CDR2 SVGEGT. CDR3 residues: CASSPTPIRTGVTEAFF. CDR3 DNA: TGTGCCAGCAGCCCAACCCCCATACGGACAGGGGTCACTGAAGCTTTCTTT.